This TCR beta chain was sequenced for a study of cytomegalovirus exposure and HLA in healthy donors. On the study more broadly: Per a later analysis, the approximately 600 first-cohort and fewer than 150 validation repertoires shared one platform.

The study's findings and limits: Researchers reported that a few CMV-associated chains were confirmed in vitro as CMV antigen-specific.

Profiling relied on immunoSEQ multiplex PCR, and the TCRdb table lists in-frame clones only, not all of them. The sample yields some 140,000 clones, 80% to 90% seen once. Deletions cut 5 bases from V and 5 bases from J, with 21 bases between. The germline gives CDR1 MDHEN, CDR2 SYDVKM. This CDR3 comprises 16 residues. In the case of this clone: Its cognate antigen is unknown.

This chain uses TRBV28 with TRBJ1-2; maybe TRBD1 (6 bases). The TCR comes from a man aged 18 to 29 in good health and CMV-seronegative. Source material: PBMCs. CDR3 sequence reads: CASSPRGYSGVYGYTF. CDR3 sequence (DNA): TGTGCCAGCAGTCCCCGTGGATATTCAGGGGTATATGGCTACACCTTC.